This T cell receptor beta chain emerged from a study of beta chain features in type 1 diabetes. Overall study findings and caveats: It was not settled here whether HLA type affects TCRB rearrangement. TCRB CDR3s from Type 1 diabetes patients were moderately but significantly shorter in all four CD4+ subsets. Sampled from patients, naive, central memory and Treg TCRB repertoires appeared more similar than those sampled from healthy donors.

This clone was seen more than once but under ten times. Antigen: not known. Expressed TCRB transcripts were sequenced, since all the RNA that had been isolated was reverse transcribed. The study sequenced naive, central memory and regulatory T cell samples to an average of roughly 3.8 million reads. Produced via immunoSEQ multiplex PCR; TCRdb's table is partial and in-frame only. The sample gives roughly 130,000 clones, about 8.7% of which show up once; 0.6% to 0.8% is in the top ten. The sequenced sample consisted of central memory CD4+ T cells from blood. This receptor was obtained from a man younger than 35 in good health.

The CDR3 sequence: CASSTQGKSYYEQYF. As DNA, the CDR3 is TGTGCCAGCAGTACCCAGGGGAAGTCTTACTACGAGCAGTACTTC. V is TRBV28 and J is TRBJ2-7; TRBD1 is a possible D gene (6 bases). This CDR3 has 15 residues. Germline-derived CDR1 and CDR2 are MDHEN and SYDVKM. V was pared by 5 bases and J by 3 bases, with 17 bases between.